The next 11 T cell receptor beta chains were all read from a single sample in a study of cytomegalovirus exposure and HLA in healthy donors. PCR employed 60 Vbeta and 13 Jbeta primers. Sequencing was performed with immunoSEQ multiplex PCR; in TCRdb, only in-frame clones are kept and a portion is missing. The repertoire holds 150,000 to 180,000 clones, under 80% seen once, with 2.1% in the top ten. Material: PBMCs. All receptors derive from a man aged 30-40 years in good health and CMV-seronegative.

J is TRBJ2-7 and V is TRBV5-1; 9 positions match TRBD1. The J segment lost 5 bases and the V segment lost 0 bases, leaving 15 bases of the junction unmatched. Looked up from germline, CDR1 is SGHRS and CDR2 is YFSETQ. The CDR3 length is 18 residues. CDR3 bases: TGCGCCAGCAGCTTGGTAGGTGGTCCGGGACAGGGAAACGACGAGCAGTACTTC. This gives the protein CASSLVGGPGQGNDEQYF.

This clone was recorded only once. The chain's CDR3 is CASSLSWEGRASPLHF. As DNA, the CDR3 is TGTGCCAGCAGCTTATCCTGGGAGGGGCGAGCGTCACCCCTCCACTTT. The chain couples TRBV7-2 to TRBJ1-6; possibly TRBD1 for D (5 bases). Trimming took 2 bases from V and 10 from J, leaving 18 bases between them. The CDR3 sequence is 16 residues long. The germline V gene has CDR1 SGHTA and CDR2 FQGNSA.

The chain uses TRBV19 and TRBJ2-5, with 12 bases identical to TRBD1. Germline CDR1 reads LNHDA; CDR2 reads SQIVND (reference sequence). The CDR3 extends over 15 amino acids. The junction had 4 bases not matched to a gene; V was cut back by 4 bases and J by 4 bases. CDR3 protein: CASSTGTGGGETQYF. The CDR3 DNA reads TGTGCCAGTAGTACCGGGACAGGGGGCGGAGAGACCCAGTACTTC.

CDR3 in amino acids: CASSQDPVAGGNNEQFF. The CDR3 region has the DNA TGCGCCAGCAGCCAAGATCCGGTAGCGGGGGGAAACAATGAGCAGTTCTTC. The genes are TRBV4-3 and TRBJ2-1; 10 nucleotides agree with TRBD2. Germline V gene lookup returns CDR1 LGHNA and CDR2 YSLEER. The CDR3 length is 17 residues. Losses at the gene ends were 0 bases for V and 5 bases for J; bases not matched to a gene: 7.

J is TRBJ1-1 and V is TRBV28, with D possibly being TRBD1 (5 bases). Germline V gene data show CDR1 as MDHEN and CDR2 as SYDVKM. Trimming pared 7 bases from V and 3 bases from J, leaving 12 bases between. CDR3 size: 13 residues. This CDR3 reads CASTPGGDTEAFF. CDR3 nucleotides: TGTGCCAGCACCCCGGGGGGGGACACTGAAGCTTTCTTT.

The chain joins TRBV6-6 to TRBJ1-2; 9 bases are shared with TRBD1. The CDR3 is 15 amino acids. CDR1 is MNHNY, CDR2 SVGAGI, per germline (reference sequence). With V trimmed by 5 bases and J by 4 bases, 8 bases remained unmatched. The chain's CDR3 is CASSEGQGPGYGYTF. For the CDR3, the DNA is TGTGCCAGCAGTGAGGGACAGGGCCCTGGCTATGGCTACACCTTC.

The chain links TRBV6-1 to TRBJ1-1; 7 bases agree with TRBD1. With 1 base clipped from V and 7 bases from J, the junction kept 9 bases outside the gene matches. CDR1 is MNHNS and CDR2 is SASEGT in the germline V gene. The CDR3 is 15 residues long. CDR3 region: CASSEVGRGLNEAFF. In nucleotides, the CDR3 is TGTGCCAGCAGTGAAGTCGGAAGGGGGCTCAATGAAGCTTTCTTT.

The DNA of the CDR3 is TGCGCCAGCAGCGGAGGGACCCCGAGGAAGACCCAGTACTTC. Protein: CASSGGTPRKTQYF. This chain connects TRBV5-1 to TRBJ2-5; a possible D gene is TRBD2 (6 bases). V was pared by 4 bases and J by 6 bases, with 16 bases between. Germline V gene data show CDR1 as SGHRS and CDR2 as YFSETQ. The CDR3 sequence is 14 residues long. Based on the CDR3 plus reference TRBV5-1 and TRBJ2-5, the full variable domain is KAGVTQTPRYLIKTRGQQVTLSCSPISGHRSVSWYQQTPGQGLQFLFEYFSETQRNKGNFPGRFSGRQFSNSRSEMNVSTLELGDSALYLCASSGGTPRKTQYFGPGTRLLVL.

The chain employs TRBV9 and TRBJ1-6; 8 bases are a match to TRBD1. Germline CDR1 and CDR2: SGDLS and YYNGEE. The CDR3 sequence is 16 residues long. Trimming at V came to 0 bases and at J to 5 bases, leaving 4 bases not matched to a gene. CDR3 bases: TGTGCCAGCAGCGTAGGGACAGGGATGAATAATTCACCCCTCCACTTT. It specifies CASSVGTGMNNSPLHF.

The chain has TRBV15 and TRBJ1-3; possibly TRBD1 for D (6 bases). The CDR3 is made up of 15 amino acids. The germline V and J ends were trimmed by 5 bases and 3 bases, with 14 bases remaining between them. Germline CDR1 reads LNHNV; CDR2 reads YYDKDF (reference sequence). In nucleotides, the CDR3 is TGTGCCACCAGCGGACCGGGACACGGTGGAAACACCATATATTTT. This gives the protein CATSGPGHGGNTIYF.

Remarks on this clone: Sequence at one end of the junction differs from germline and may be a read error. CDR3 in amino acids: CASSSLAVVATYNEQFF. In DNA, the CDR3 is TGTGCTAGCAGCTCCCTAGCCGTGGTAGCCACCTACAATGAGCAGTTCTTC. The rearrangement joins TRBV7-7 to TRBJ2-1, with D tentatively TRBD2 (5 bases). Germline CDR1 SSHAT, CDR2 FNYEAQ (reference sequence). This CDR3 is built from 17 residues.